This T cell receptor (beta chain) was observed in a study of CD8 T cells in ankylosing spondylitis. The study's findings and limits: Reportedly, disease-linked clones are significantly enriched in ankylosing spondylitis patients' matched synovial fluid. Ankylosing spondylitis blood appeared to carry a characteristic TCR beta motif of under ten highly homologous variants. Peripheral blood held disease-linked clones only at relatively low frequency, and these were CD8+.

The CDR3 length is 13 residues. Germline V gene data show CDR1 as LNHDA and CDR2 as SQIVND (reference sequence). Trimming took off 7 bases at V and 2 bases at J, with 9 bases between the two ends. From the 5' RACE reads, TCRdb called clonotypes with MiXCR, one entry per CDR3 protein. Of some 130,000 distinct CDR3 sequences in the sample, roughly 11% were seen once. In this sample, this clonotype turned up many times. The antigen is undetermined. The chain uses TRBV19 and TRBJ2-1; maybe TRBD1 (6 bases). The clonotype was recovered from a female donor with ankylosing spondylitis or in good health (not recorded which). The sample consisted of blood, either unsorted or a sorted T cell fraction (not recorded which). The CDR3 is CASMTGPYNEQFF. CDR3 nucleotide sequence: TGTGCCAGTATGACAGGCCCCTACAATGAGCAGTTCTTC.